A single sample is the source of the 20 T cell receptor beta chains below, sequenced in a study of response to subunit inactivated influenza vaccine. TCRdb re-called the RT-PCR reads with MiXCR, one entry per CDR3 protein. Here the sample spans around 190,000 distinct CDR3 sequences, around 9% being singletons. Sequenced here: non-naive T cells sorted from PBMCs, sampled on the day of vaccination. The receptors derive from a man in his forties or fifties who received an inactivated influenza vaccine.

The table lists this clonotype with a few counts. The rearrangement joins TRBV7-3 to TRBJ2-6, with TRBD1 matching 9 bases. In germline, CDR1 is SGHTA, CDR2 FQGTGA. CDR3 length: 20 amino acids. With 0 bases clipped from V and 0 bases from J, the junction kept 9 bases outside the gene matches. DNA for the CDR3: TGTGCCAGCAGCTTAACAAGAACCGGGACAGGGCCCTCTGGGGCCAACGTCCTGACTTTC. Translated: CASSLTRTGTGPSGANVLTF.

This chain connects TRBV15 to TRBJ2-1, with TRBD1 identical over 7 bases. V lost 7 bases, J lost 5 bases, and 8 bases stayed unmatched. CDR1 and CDR2 from the germline V gene are LNHNV and YYDKDF (reference sequence). This CDR3 contains 14 residues. CDR3 DNA: TGTGCCACCAAACCCCGGGACAGTAACAATGAGCAGTTCTTC. Protein sequence: CATKPRDSNNEQFF. Supplemented by reference TRBV15 and TRBJ2-1, the full variable domain reads DAMVIQNPRYQVTQFGKPVTLSCSQTLNHNVMYWYQQKSSQAPKLLFHYYDKDFNNEADTPDNFQSRRPNTSFCFLDIRSPGLGDTAMYLCATKPRDSNNEQFFGPGTRLTVL.

This clonotype came up a few times. The V and J genes are TRBV12-3 or TRBV12-4 and TRBJ2-1; D ambiguous. There are 14 residues in the CDR3. The V end lost 5 bases, the J end lost 6 bases, and 14 bases lay between the germline ends. The CDR3 coding sequence is TGTGCCAGCAGTCCAGATTATGGTTTCAATGAGCAGTTCTTC. Translated, it gives CASSPDYGFNEQFF.

With respect to this clonotype: A much bigger clone sits one base away, suggesting this may be a read error. The rearrangement links TRBV2 to TRBJ2-1, with 9 bases aligning to TRBD1. This CDR3 has 14 residues. The germline V gene has CDR1 SNHLY and CDR2 FYNNEI. The CDR3: CASSRTGAYNKQFF. The CDR3 DNA follows: TGTGCCAGCAGTCGGACAGGGGCCTACAATAAGCAGTTCTTC.

This clonotype has only a few counts. The rearrangement links TRBV5-5 to TRBJ2-1; D is undetermined. Trimming left V 0 bases short and J 10 bases short, with 11 bases between. Germline CDR1 is SGHKS and CDR2 is YYEKEE (reference sequence). This CDR3 spans 13 amino acids. CDR3 in amino acids: CASSLGDSGEQFF. CDR3 coding DNA: TGTGCCAGCAGCTTGGGCGATTCCGGGGAGCAGTTCTTC.

This clonotype has just a few counts. The rearrangement uses TRBV27 and TRBJ1-1; D remains unclear. The germline V gene has CDR1 MNHEY and CDR2 SMNVEV (reference sequence). The CDR3 is made up of 14 amino acids. Trimming removed 1 base at V and 1 base at J, with 7 bases between. DNA for the CDR3: TGTGCCAGCAGTTTATATGCGCGGAACACTGAAGCTTTCTTT. As protein: CASSLYARNTEAFF.

This clonotype has a count of ten or more. The rearrangement uses TRBV20-1 and TRBJ2-3, with D uncertain. The germline V and J ends were trimmed by 8 bases and 1 base, with 16 bases remaining between them. The length of the CDR3 is 14 residues. Germline V gene lookup returns CDR1 DFQATT and CDR2 SNEGSKA (reference sequence). The CDR3 DNA reads TGCAGTAAACCGGGCGACGCGGGCACAGATACGCAGTATTTT. Its translation is CSKPGDAGTDTQYF.

The chain carries TRBV5-4 and TRBJ2-3; 12 bases fit TRBD1. Germline V gene sequence: CDR1 SGHNT, CDR2 YYREEE (reference sequence). The CDR3 is made up of 16 amino acids. J was trimmed by 4 bases and V by 4 bases; bases with no gene match: 7. In nucleotides, the CDR3 is TGTGCCAGCAGCACGGCCGGGACAGGGGGCGCAGATACGCAGTATTTT. Protein product: CASSTAGTGGADTQYF.

This clonotype showed up just a few times. The rearrangement uses TRBV6-7 and TRBJ2-1; D possibly corresponds to TRBD1 (6 bases). TRBV6-7 is designated an ORF whose function remains uncertain. Deletions cut 7 bases from V and 4 bases from J, with 23 bases between. The CDR3 has 17 residues. CDR3 sequence (DNA): TGTGCCAGCACCACCCCCTCCCGACAGGATTATTACAATGAGCAGTTCTTC. Its protein is CASTTPSRQDYYNEQFF.

The chain employs TRBV4-1 and TRBJ1-5; 11 nucleotides line up with TRBD1. Judging by the DNA end, TRBJ2-3 fits better; the J call may be wrong. This CDR3 region has 14 residues. The germline CDR1 and CDR2 sequences are MGHRA and YSYEKL. CDR3 region: CASSGQGASQPQYF. DNA of the CDR3: TGCGCCAGCAGCGGACAGGGGGCGAGTCAGCCCCAGTATTTT.

This clonotype was detected ten times or more. The rearrangement uses TRBV7-9 and TRBJ2-1, with TRBD1 identical over 10 bases. The CDR3 covers 15 residues. The junction had 6 bases not matched to a gene; V was cut back by 2 bases and J by 8 bases. Germline assignment: CDR1 SEHNR and CDR2 FQNEAQ (reference sequence). The CDR3 DNA is TGTGCCAGCAGCTTATCAGTGACAGGGGGCTATGAGCAGTTCTTC. Amino acid sequence: CASSLSVTGGYEQFF.

This chain joins TRBV6-1 and TRBJ1-3; TRBD1 matches at 8 bases. CDR1 is MNHNS, CDR2 SASEGT, per germline. J lost 4 bases, V lost 6 bases, and 11 bases had no gene match. The CDR3 contains 16 residues. CDR3 DNA sequence: TGTGCCAGCAGCGATCAAATTCGGACAGGGGGAAACACCATATATTTT. It yields the protein CASSDQIRTGGNTIYF.

This clonotype turned up a few times. This rearrangement joins TRBV2 to TRBJ1-2; 7 positions match TRBD1. CDR3 length: 14 amino acids. Germline values: CDR1 SNHLY, CDR2 FYNNEI. V lost 7 bases and J lost 2; bases outside the gene matches: 7. Here the CDR3 reads CASTLTGQNYGYTF. For the CDR3, the DNA is TGTGCCAGCACCTTGACAGGGCAAAACTATGGCTACACCTTC.

The genes are TRBV20-1 and TRBJ2-7; no clear D. CDR1 and CDR2 (germline): DFQATT, SNEGSKA (reference sequence). Trimming stripped 0 bases from V and 5 bases from J, with 5 bases between. CDR3 length: 11 residues. The chain's CDR3 is CSARDPNEQYF. The CDR3 DNA sequence: TGCAGTGCTAGAGATCCAAACGAGCAGTACTTC.

This clonotype was picked up a small number of times. The chain combines TRBV4-1 with TRBJ2-3, with D uncertain. Germline V gene sequence: CDR1 MGHRA, CDR2 YSYEKL. Trimming took 0 bases from V and 0 from J, leaving 19 bases between them. The CDR3 consists of 19 residues. The CDR3 region has the DNA TGCGCCAGCAGCCAAGAACAGCATGGCAGGACCTCTAGCACAGATACGCAGTATTTT. Amino acid sequence: CASSQEQHGRTSSTDTQYF.

This clonotype was found a few times. The chain joins TRBV2 to TRBJ2-2; 9 nucleotides align to TRBD2. Trimming cost V 4 bases and J 7 bases; bases outside gene matches: 7. The V gene's germline CDR1 is SNHLY and CDR2 FYNNEI. The CDR3 loop spans 15 amino acids. CDR3: CASSAGAGGFGELFF. The CDR3 coding sequence is TGTGCCAGCAGTGCCGGAGCGGGAGGATTCGGGGAGCTGTTTTTT.

This clonotype was picked up a small number of times. The V gene is TRBV20-1, the J gene TRBJ2-5; 9 bases line up with TRBD1. Unmatched junction bases numbered 5, after V lost 1 base and J lost 5 bases. The length of the CDR3 is 14 residues. Germline values: CDR1 DFQATT, CDR2 SNEGSKA (reference sequence). CDR3 sequence: CSARVQGARETQYF. For the CDR3, the DNA is TGCAGTGCTAGAGTACAGGGGGCCAGGGAGACCCAGTACTTC.

This clonotype was recorded many times. V gene TRBV28 combines with J gene TRBJ1-2; D is unclear. CDR3 length: 15 amino acids. V was clipped by 5 bases and J by 4 bases, with 17 bases between them. Germline V gene lookup returns CDR1 MDHEN and CDR2 SYDVKM. The CDR3 here is CASSPNPTVTYGYTF. The DNA for the CDR3 is TGTGCCAGCAGTCCCAACCCGACCGTAACCTATGGCTACACCTTC.

This clonotype was seen repeatedly, ten times or more. The chain has TRBV11-2 and TRBJ2-3, with 9 nucleotides matching TRBD2. Unmatched junction bases numbered 12, after V lost 5 bases and J lost 0 bases. The CDR3 spans 18 residues. The germline V gene has CDR1 SGHAT and CDR2 FQNNGV. Written as DNA, the CDR3 is TGTGCCAGCAGCCTCCTCCGGCTAGCGGGACCCAGCACAGATACGCAGTATTTT. This gives the protein CASSLLRLAGPSTDTQYF.

This clonotype has at least ten counts. The rearrangement uses TRBV2 and TRBJ1-6; D is uncertain. Trimming took off 8 bases at V and 7 bases at J, with 12 bases between the two ends. CDR1 and CDR2 from the germline V gene are SNHLY and FYNNEI. This CDR3 has 13 amino acids. The CDR3 DNA is TGTGCCAGCGGAAGGTTGGAGAATTCACCCCTCCACTTT. Its protein is CASGRLENSPLHF.